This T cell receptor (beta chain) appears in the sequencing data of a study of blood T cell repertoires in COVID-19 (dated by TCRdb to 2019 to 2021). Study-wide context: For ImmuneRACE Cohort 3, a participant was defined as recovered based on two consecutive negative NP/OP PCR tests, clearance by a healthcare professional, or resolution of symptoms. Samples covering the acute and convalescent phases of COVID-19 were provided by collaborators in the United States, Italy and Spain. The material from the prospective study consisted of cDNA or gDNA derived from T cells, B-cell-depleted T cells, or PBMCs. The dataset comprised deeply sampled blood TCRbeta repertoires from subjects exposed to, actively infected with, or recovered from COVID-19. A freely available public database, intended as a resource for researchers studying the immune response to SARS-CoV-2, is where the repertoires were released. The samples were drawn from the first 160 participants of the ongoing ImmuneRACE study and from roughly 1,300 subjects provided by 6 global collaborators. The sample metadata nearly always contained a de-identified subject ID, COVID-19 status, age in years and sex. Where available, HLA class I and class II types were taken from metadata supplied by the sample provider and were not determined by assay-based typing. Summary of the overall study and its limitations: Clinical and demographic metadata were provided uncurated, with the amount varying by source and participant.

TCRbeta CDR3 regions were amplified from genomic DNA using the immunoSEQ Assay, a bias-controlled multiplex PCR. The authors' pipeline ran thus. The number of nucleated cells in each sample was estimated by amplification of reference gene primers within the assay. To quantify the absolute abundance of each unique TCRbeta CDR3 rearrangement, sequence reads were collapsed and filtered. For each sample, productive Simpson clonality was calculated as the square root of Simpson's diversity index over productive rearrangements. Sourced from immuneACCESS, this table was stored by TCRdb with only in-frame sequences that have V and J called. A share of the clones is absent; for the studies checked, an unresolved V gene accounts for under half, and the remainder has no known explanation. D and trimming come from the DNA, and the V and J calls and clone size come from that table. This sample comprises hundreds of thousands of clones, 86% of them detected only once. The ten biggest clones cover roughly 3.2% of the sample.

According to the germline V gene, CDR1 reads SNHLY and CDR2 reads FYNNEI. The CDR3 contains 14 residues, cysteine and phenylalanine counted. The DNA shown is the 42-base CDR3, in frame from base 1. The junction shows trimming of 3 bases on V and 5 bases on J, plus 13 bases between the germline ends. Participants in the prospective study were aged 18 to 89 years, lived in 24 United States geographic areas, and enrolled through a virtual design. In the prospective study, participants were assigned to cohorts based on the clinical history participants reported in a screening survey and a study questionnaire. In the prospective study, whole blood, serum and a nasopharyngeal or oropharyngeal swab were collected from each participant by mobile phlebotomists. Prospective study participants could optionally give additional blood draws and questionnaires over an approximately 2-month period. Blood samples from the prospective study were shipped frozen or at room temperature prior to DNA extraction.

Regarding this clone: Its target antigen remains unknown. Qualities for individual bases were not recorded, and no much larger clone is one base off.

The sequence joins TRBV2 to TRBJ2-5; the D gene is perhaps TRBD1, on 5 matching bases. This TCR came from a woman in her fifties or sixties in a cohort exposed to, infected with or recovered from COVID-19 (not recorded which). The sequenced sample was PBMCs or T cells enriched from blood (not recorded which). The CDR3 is CASSEGKGSETQYF. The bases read TGTGCCAGCAGTGAGGGGAAGGGGTCGGAGACCCAGTACTTC. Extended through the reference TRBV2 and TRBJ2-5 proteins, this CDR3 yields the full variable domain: EPEVTQTPSHQVTQMGQEVILRCVPISNHLYFYWYRQILGQKVEFLVSFYNNEISEKSEIFDDQFSVERPDGSNFTLKIRSTKLEDSAMYFCASSEGKGSETQYFGPGTRLLVL.